This entry concerns a single TCR beta chain. Antigen: not known. cDNA libraries for TCR alpha and TCR beta, carrying sample barcodes and UMIs, came from 5'RACE with constant-segment primers. TCRdb reprocessed the 5' RACE reads with MiXCR, giving one entry per CDR3 protein. Here the sample spans 350,000 or so distinct CDR3 sequences, roughly 20% being singletons. CDR1 and CDR2 from the germline V gene are SGHRS and YFSETQ. The CDR3 covers 14 residues. The V gene end was trimmed by 1 base and the J gene end by 5 bases; junction bases not matched to a gene: 6. The data were taken from a study of T-cell memory formation after mild COVID-19. Study summary: Clusters of TCRs were largely donor specific. Regarding the study as a whole: For contracting clones, CD4+ ones sat mainly in CM and EM, CD8+ in EMRA.

V and J are TRBV5-1 and TRBJ2-7; 7 bases agree with TRBD2. This sequence originates from a man between 18 and 29 years old who had mild COVID-19 (a few samples of this study predate the infection). Cell type and time point are not known. The material sequenced was PBMCs or a T cell subset sorted from them (not recorded which). The CDR3 DNA follows: TGCGCCAGCAGCTTGCAGGGAGGGGTCCACGAGCAGTACTTC. Protein sequence: CASSLQGGVHEQYF.